These T cell receptor beta chains were read from a single sample in a study of blood T cell repertoires in COVID-19. Method: immunoSEQ multiplex PCR; TCRdb's copy keeps in-frame clones and lacks some. The table lists roughly 250,000 clones, 80% to 85% of them singletons, with less than 3% in the top ten. The sequencing sample was made of peripheral blood. The receptor source for this set is a woman aged 55-75 years with active or convalescent COVID-19. Each CDR3 is given with its conserved first and last residue. Each record gives: clone size, J gene, D gene, V gene, CDR3 protein, CDR3 DNA. A D gene is named only where the DNA matches it firmly. Some rows have no size entry. The others give once, few or many, or a class for an expanded clone.

. | TRBJ2-1 | . | TRBV7-2 | CASSLEVGHNEQFF | TGTGCCAGCAGCTTAGAGGTGGGCCACAATGAGCAGTTCTTC
. | TRBJ1-2 | TRBD1 | TRBV3-1/TRBV3-2 | CASSGTANYGYTF | TGTGCCAGCAGCGGGACAGCTAACTATGGCTACACCTTC
. | TRBJ1-2 | TRBD1 | TRBV3-1/TRBV3-2 | CASSPGTGGAYGYTF | TGTGCCAGCAGCCCCGGGACAGGGGGCGCCTATGGCTACACCTTC
. | TRBJ1-3 | . | TRBV2 | CASSGGSGRNTIYF | TGTGCCAGTTCGGGGGGATCGGGGCGAAACACCATATATTTT
once | TRBJ1-4 | TRBD1 | TRBV5-6 | CASSRRTGTVFTSNEKLFF | TGTGCCAGCAGCCGTAGAACCGGGACAGTTTTTACCAGTAATGAAAAACTGTTTTTT
. | TRBJ1-6 | TRBD1 | TRBV19 | CASTPRDRNSPLHF | TGTGCCAGTACCCCCCGGGACAGGAATTCACCCCTCCACTTT
once | TRBJ1-1 | . | TRBV18 | CASSPRGGDNTEAFF | TGTGCCAGCTCACCACGCGGGGGGGACAACACTGAAGCTTTCTTT
few | TRBJ2-1 | . | TRBV5-6 | CASSLSLRQLHATRQFF | TGTGCCAGCAGCTTAAGTCTCCGACAACTCCACGCCACACGCCAGTTCTTC
. | TRBJ2-1 | TRBD1 | TRBV6-1 | CASSAITGGSENEQFF | TGTGCCAGCAGTGCTATAACAGGGGGTAGTGAAAATGAGCAGTTCTTC
few | TRBJ1-5 | TRBD1 | TRBV4-2 | CASSRTGQGGHQPQHF | TGTGCCAGCAGTAGGACGGGACAGGGAGGACATCAGCCCCAGCATTTT
. | TRBJ1-1 | . | TRBV4-1 | CASSQENREGTEAFF | TGCGCCAGCAGCCAAGAAAACAGGGAAGGCACTGAAGCTTTCTTT
. | TRBJ1-5 | TRBD1 | TRBV19 | CASKRGRQGAGQPQHF | TGTGCCAGTAAAAGAGGTCGGCAGGGGGCAGGTCAGCCCCAGCATTTT
. | TRBJ1-3 | . | TRBV9 | CASSFDSSGNTIYF | TGTGCCAGCAGCTTTGACAGTTCTGGAAACACCATATATTTT
. | TRBJ2-2 | TRBD2 | TRBV5-1 | CASSFATSGGEWELFF | TGCGCCAGCAGCTTCGCGACTAGCGGGGGGGAATGGGAGCTGTTTTTT
few | TRBJ2-5 | TRBD2 | TRBV5-1 | CASLGTSGEPYQETQYF | TGCGCCAGCCTCGGGACTAGCGGGGAGCCGTACCAAGAGACCCAGTACTTC
. | TRBJ1-5 | . | TRBV7-3 | CASPLDFRSNQPQHF | TGTGCCAGCCCCCTCGATTTTCGGAGCAATCAGCCCCAGCATTTT
. | TRBJ2-7 | TRBD1 | TRBV19 | CASSTRTGGAYEQYF | TGTGCCAGTAGTACCCGGACAGGGGGGGCCTACGAGCAGTACTTC
. | TRBJ2-1 | TRBD1 | TRBV5-6 | CASSSGQTPYNEQFF | TGTGCCAGCAGCTCGGGACAGACTCCCTACAATGAGCAGTTCTTC
. | TRBJ2-2 | TRBD2 | TRBV7-2 | CASSRTSGTGELFF | TGTGCCAGCAGCAGGACTAGCGGTACCGGGGAGCTGTTTTTT
. | TRBJ2-3 | TRBD2 | TRBV5-1 | CASSFTSGGWADTQYF | TGCGCCAGCAGCTTTACTAGCGGGGGATGGGCAGATACGCAGTATTTT
. | TRBJ1-3 | . | TRBV19 | CASTMTDPGNTIYF | TGTGCCAGTACCATGACAGACCCTGGAAACACCATATATTTT
. | TRBJ1-3 | TRBD1 | TRBV29-1 | CSVVEPDRVAGNTIYF | TGCAGCGTTGTGGAACCGGACAGGGTAGCTGGAAACACCATATATTTT
. | TRBJ1-1 | . | TRBV7-3 | CASSSQGVNTEAFF | TGTGCCAGCAGCTCACAGGGTGTGAACACTGAAGCTTTCTTT
. | TRBJ2-3 | . | TRBV5-6 | CASSLPIPSDTQYF | TGTGCCAGCAGCTTGCCTATCCCGTCAGATACGCAGTATTTT
few | TRBJ1-5 | TRBD1 | TRBV19 | CASSIDGDRGGQPQHF | TGTGCCAGTAGTATAGATGGAGACAGGGGAGGGCAGCCCCAGCATTTT
. | TRBJ1-3 | . | TRBV11-2 | CASSFTGASGNTIYF | TGTGCCAGCAGCTTTACAGGCGCCTCTGGAAACACCATATATTTT
once | TRBJ1-3 | . | TRBV10-2 | CASSQQGRGNTIYF | TGCGCCAGCAGTCAACAGGGTAGAGGAAACACCATATATTTT
. | TRBJ1-4 | TRBD1 | TRBV7-3 | CASSLTGGTGSGEKLFF | TGTGCCAGCAGCTTAACGGGCGGGACAGGGTCTGGGGAAAAACTGTTTTTT
. | TRBJ2-5 | TRBD1 | TRBV6-5 | CASMRWDRAQYF | TGTGCCAGCATGCGGTGGGACAGGGCCCAGTACTTC
. | TRBJ2-3 | . | TRBV11-2 | CASSLTTRSTSTDTQYF | TGTGCCAGCAGCTTAACCACGAGGAGTACTAGCACAGATACGCAGTATTTT
. | TRBJ2-3 | TRBD2 | TRBV5-1 | CASSGGGAEDTQYF | TGCGCCAGCAGCGGCGGGGGGGCCGAAGATACGCAGTATTTT
. | TRBJ2-3 | TRBD2 | TRBV3-1/TRBV3-2 | CASSQGWTSGGSTDTQYF | TGTGCCAGCAGCCAAGGTTGGACTAGCGGGGGGAGCACAGATACGCAGTATTTT
. | TRBJ1-2 | . | TRBV11-2 | CASSFDSNYGYTF | TGTGCCAGCAGCTTTGACAGTAACTATGGCTACACCTTC
. | TRBJ2-2 | . | TRBV2 | CASREGAPNTGELFF | TGTGCCAGCAGGGAGGGGGCCCCGAACACCGGGGAGCTGTTTTTT
. | TRBJ2-7 | TRBD2 | TRBV5-4 | CASSLPGGPYEQYF | TGTGCCAGCAGTTTGCCGGGGGGTCCCTACGAGCAGTACTTC
. | TRBJ2-5 | TRBD2 | TRBV6-1 | CASSERGLVATQYF | TGTGCCAGCAGTGAAAGGGGACTAGTGGCGACCCAGTACTTC
once | TRBJ2-2 | . | TRBV27 | CASGAHGVRAGELFF | TGTGCCAGCGGAGCCCACGGGGTTAGGGCCGGGGAGCTGTTTTTT
. | TRBJ2-3 | TRBD2 | TRBV3-1/TRBV3-2 | CASSTMGRGGHPSTDTQYF | TGTGCCAGCAGTACGATGGGGCGGGGGGGCCATCCTAGCACAGATACGCAGTATTTT
once | TRBJ1-2 | TRBD1 | TRBV19 | CASSTPDRANYGYTF | TGTGCCAGTAGTACCCCGGACAGGGCTAACTATGGCTACACCTTC
. | TRBJ2-3 | TRBD1 | TRBV24-1 | CATSLGTGTTDTQYF | TGTGCCACCAGTCTCGGGACAGGGACTACAGATACGCAGTATTTT
. | TRBJ1-6 | . | TRBV2 | CASSHEGVEPLHF | TGTGCCAGCAGCCACGAGGGAGTGGAACCCCTCCACTTT
. | TRBJ2-3 | TRBD2 | TRBV7-2 | CASSLGGLAGVTDTQYF | TGTGCCAGCAGCTTAGGAGGTCTGGCGGGGGTGACAGATACGCAGTATTTT